Presented here are 7 T cell receptor beta chains from one specimen sequenced in a study of cytomegalovirus exposure and HLA in healthy donors. The primer mix had 60 Vbeta and 13 Jbeta primers. Clones were read by immunoSEQ multiplex PCR, and TCRdb kept only the in-frame ones, dropping some. The sample records about 83,000 clones, less than 85% being singletons. Specimen: PBMCs. The source of these receptors is a man aged 55-75 years in good health and CMV-seronegative.

The chain combines TRBV6-5 with TRBJ2-5, with 7 nucleotides matching TRBD2. V lost 4 bases to trimming and J lost 1 base; unmatched junction nucleotides: 6. Per the germline V gene, CDR1 is MNHEY and CDR2 is SVGAGI. This CDR3 contains 15 residues. This CDR3 is CASSFSPGGQETQYF. The CDR3 nucleotides read TGTGCCAGCAGTTTTTCCCCGGGGGGCCAAGAGACCCAGTACTTC.

This clone came up once. The rearrangement uses TRBV30 and TRBJ2-2; TRBD1 aligns across 7 bases. CDR3 length: 15 residues. The J segment lost 5 bases and the V segment lost 4 bases, leaving 10 bases of the junction unmatched. Per germline, CDR1 GTSNPN and CDR2 SVGIG (reference sequence). The CDR3, as DNA: TGTGCCTGGAAGGCGGCAGGGGGTAGGACCGGGGAGCTGTTTTTT. Amino acid sequence: CAWKAAGGRTGELFF. The full variable domain, in which reference TRBV30 and TRBJ2-2 provide the parts outside the CDR3, is SQTIHQWPATLVQPVGSPLSLECTVEGTSNPNLYWYRQAAGRGLQLLFYSVGIGQISSEVPQNLSASRPQDRQFILSSKKLLLSDSGFYLCAWKAAGGRTGELFFGEGSRLTVL.

The CDR3 loop reads CASSLAPSGGEIQETQYF. As DNA, the CDR3 is TGCGCCAGCAGCTTGGCGCCTAGCGGGGGGGAAATACAAGAGACCCAGTACTTC. V is TRBV5-1 and J is TRBJ2-5; 12 bases fit TRBD2. The germline gives CDR1 SGHRS, CDR2 YFSETQ. J lost 2 bases, V lost 0 bases, and 8 bases had no gene match. This CDR3 spans 18 amino acids.

The chain joins TRBV7-2 to TRBJ2-2, with TRBD2 as a possible D gene (7 bases). Between the trimmed V and J ends, which lost 2 bases and 1 base, there was a span of 11 bases. CDR3 size: 16 residues. Germline CDR1 and CDR2: SGHTA and FQGNSA. DNA for the CDR3: TGTGCCAGCAGCTTAAGGGGGGGCCAGAACACCGGGGAGCTGTTTTTT. This sequence encodes CASSLRGGQNTGELFF.

The V call is TRBV12-5, the J call TRBJ2-7; D possibly corresponds to TRBD2 (5 bases). Trimming pared 6 bases from V and 0 bases from J, leaving 15 bases between. The V gene's germline CDR1 is LGHNT and CDR2 FRNRAP. The CDR3 loop spans 15 amino acids. CDR3: CASGPDWSSSYEQYF. The CDR3 DNA reads TGTGCTAGTGGCCCGGACTGGTCGAGCTCCTACGAGCAGTACTTC. Drawing the rest from reference TRBV12-5 and TRBJ2-7, the complete variable domain is DARVTQTPRHKVTEMGQEVTMRCQPILGHNTVFWYRQTMMQGLELLAYFRNRAPLDDSGMPKDRFSAEMPDATLATLKIQPSEPRDSAVYFCASGPDWSSSYEQYFGPGTRLTVT.

The chain uses TRBV6-1 and TRBJ1-3; D remains unclear. Germline V gene sequence: CDR1 MNHNS, CDR2 SASEGT. V lost 2 bases to trimming and J lost 3 bases, with 11 bases between them. The CDR3 is made up of 15 amino acids. CDR3 region: CASSESTSLGNTIYF. CDR3 bases: TGTGCCAGCAGTGAATCGACATCTCTTGGAAACACCATATATTTT.

The chain joins TRBV12-5 to TRBJ2-3, with a possible D match to TRBD1 (6 bases). Germline V CDR1 and CDR2: LGHNT, FRNRAP. Trimming took 1 base from V and 0 from J, leaving 11 bases between them. The CDR3 totals 16 residues. The CDR3 region has the DNA TGTGCTAGTGGTTTGGGGACAGCTCCCAGCACAGATACGCAGTATTTT. It encodes CASGLGTAPSTDTQYF.